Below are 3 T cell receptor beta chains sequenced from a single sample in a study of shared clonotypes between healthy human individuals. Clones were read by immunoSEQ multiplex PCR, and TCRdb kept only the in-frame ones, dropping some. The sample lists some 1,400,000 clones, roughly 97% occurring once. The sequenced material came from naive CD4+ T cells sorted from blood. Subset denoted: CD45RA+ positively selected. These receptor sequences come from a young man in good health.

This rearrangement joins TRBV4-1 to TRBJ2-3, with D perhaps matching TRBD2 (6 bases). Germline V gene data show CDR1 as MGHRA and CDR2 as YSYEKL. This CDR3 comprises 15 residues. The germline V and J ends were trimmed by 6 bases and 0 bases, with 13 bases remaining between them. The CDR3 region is CASSPRGLSTDTQYF. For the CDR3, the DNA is TGCGCCAGCAGTCCGAGGGGACTTAGCACAGATACGCAGTATTTT.

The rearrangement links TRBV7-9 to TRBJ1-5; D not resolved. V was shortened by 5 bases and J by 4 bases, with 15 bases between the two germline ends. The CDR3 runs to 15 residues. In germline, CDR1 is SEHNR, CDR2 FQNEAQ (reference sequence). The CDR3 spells CASSPGDLSNQPQHF. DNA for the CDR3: TGTGCCAGCAGCCCCGGGGATTTGTCGAATCAGCCCCAGCATTTT.

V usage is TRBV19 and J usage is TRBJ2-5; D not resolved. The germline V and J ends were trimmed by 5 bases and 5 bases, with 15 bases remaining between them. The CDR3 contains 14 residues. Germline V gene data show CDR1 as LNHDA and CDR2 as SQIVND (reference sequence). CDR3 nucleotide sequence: TGTGCCAGTAGTCCCACCTGGGCTGGGGAGACCCAGTACTTC. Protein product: CASSPTWAGETQYF.